The rows below give T cell receptor beta chains drawn from one sample of a study of blood T cells in healthy people across ages. TCRdb re-called the 5' RACE reads through MiXCR, storing one row per CDR3 protein. The data contain just under 550,000 distinct CDR3 sequences, approximately 25% of them singletons. These data were likewise used in another study, on T cells of mothers and their children.

Sequencing was done on a sample of blood. The receptors were gathered from a boy aged 10-17 years in good health. The CDR3 runs from the conserved cysteine through the conserved F or W. Fields, in order: clone size, V gene, D gene, J gene, CDR3 DNA, CDR3 protein. The D gene is left open where the match is weak. Some rows mark clone size as missing; the rest say once, few, many or name a class of expanded clone.

clone_size: .
v_call: TRBV5-1
d_call: .
j_call: TRBJ2-7
cdr3_nt: TGCGCCAGCAGCTTGACGCCAGGGGCAAACTACGAGCAGTACTTC
cdr3_aa: CASSLTPGANYEQYF

clone_size: .
v_call: TRBV5-1
d_call: .
j_call: TRBJ2-3
cdr3_nt: TGCGCCAGCAGCCCTGGGACCTCCCAGGATACGCAGTATTTT
cdr3_aa: CASSPGTSQDTQYF

clone_size: few
v_call: TRBV7-9
d_call: .
j_call: TRBJ2-1
cdr3_nt: TGTGCCAGCAGCTCATCTCGTGGGGGGTCGTACAATGAGCAGTTCTTC
cdr3_aa: CASSSSRGGSYNEQFF

clone_size: .
v_call: TRBV28
d_call: TRBD1
j_call: TRBJ2-3
cdr3_nt: TGTGCCAGCAGACTGACAGGGGGCGCGGGAATAGATACGCAGTATTTT
cdr3_aa: CASRLTGGAGIDTQYF

clone_size: .
v_call: TRBV12-3/TRBV12-4
d_call: .
j_call: TRBJ2-3
cdr3_nt: TGTGCCAGCAGTTCCCTTCCATGCACAGATACGCAGTATTTT
cdr3_aa: CASSSLPCTDTQYF

clone_size: .
v_call: TRBV7-2
d_call: .
j_call: TRBJ2-3
cdr3_nt: TGTGCCAGCAGCTTAGGAGGGGATACCACAGATACGCAGTATTTT
cdr3_aa: CASSLGGDTTDTQYF

clone_size: .
v_call: TRBV14
d_call: .
j_call: TRBJ1-2
cdr3_nt: TGTGCCAGCAGCCAGGCGGAGGGCTACACCTTC
cdr3_aa: CASSQAEGYTF

clone_size: few
v_call: TRBV7-9
d_call: TRBD2
j_call: TRBJ2-5
cdr3_nt: TGTGCCAGCAGCTTAGGAGCGGGGGGCTCCCAAGAGACCCAGTACTTC
cdr3_aa: CASSLGAGGSQETQYF

clone_size: .
v_call: TRBV11-1
d_call: .
j_call: TRBJ2-4
cdr3_nt: TGTGCCAGCAGCTTAGCGGGGACCGCCAGGGGAAACATTCAGTACTTC
cdr3_aa: CASSLAGTARGNIQYF

clone_size: few
v_call: TRBV4-3
d_call: .
j_call: TRBJ2-5
cdr3_nt: TGCGCCAGCAGCCAAGTTAGGTGGGAGACCCAGTACTTC
cdr3_aa: CASSQVRWETQYF

clone_size: few
v_call: TRBV20-1
d_call: TRBD1
j_call: TRBJ2-4
cdr3_nt: TGCAGTGCAAACACCGGACAGGGGCTAGCCAAAAACATTCAGTACTTC
cdr3_aa: CSANTGQGLAKNIQYF

clone_size: .
v_call: TRBV29-1
d_call: .
j_call: TRBJ2-3
cdr3_nt: TGCAGCGTCGGGGTGCGGGACCCAGATACGCAGTATTTT
cdr3_aa: CSVGVRDPDTQYF

clone_size: .
v_call: TRBV29-1
d_call: .
j_call: TRBJ2-7
cdr3_nt: TGCAGCGTTACCGACAGGGAGGCTAGCGAGCAGTACTTC
cdr3_aa: CSVTDREASEQYF

clone_size: few
v_call: TRBV6-5
d_call: .
j_call: TRBJ1-2
cdr3_nt: TGTGCCAGCAAGGGTATCGGCTATGGCTACACCTTC
cdr3_aa: CASKGIGYGYTF

clone_size: .
v_call: TRBV4-1
d_call: .
j_call: TRBJ2-5
cdr3_nt: TGCGCCAGCAGCCAAGATCGCGGGGGCTCGGGAGGAGAGACCCAGTACTTC
cdr3_aa: CASSQDRGGSGGETQYF

clone_size: .
v_call: TRBV6-2/TRBV6-3
d_call: TRBD1
j_call: TRBJ1-1
cdr3_nt: TGTGCCAGCAGTTACTTGGGACAGGGGGCCGCTGAAGCTTTCTTT
cdr3_aa: CASSYLGQGAAEAFF

clone_size: .
v_call: TRBV5-6
d_call: .
j_call: TRBJ2-4
cdr3_nt: TGTGCCAGCAGCTTGGATGACAACTACAAAAACATTCAGTACTTC
cdr3_aa: CASSLDDNYKNIQYF

clone_size: .
v_call: TRBV4-1
d_call: TRBD2
j_call: TRBJ2-3
cdr3_nt: TGCGCCAGCAGCCTACCTGGGACTAGCGGAGGCACAGATACGCAGTATTTT
cdr3_aa: CASSLPGTSGGTDTQYF

clone_size: .
v_call: TRBV7-9
d_call: .
j_call: TRBJ2-7
cdr3_nt: TGTGCCAGCAGCTTATCCGACACTGCCTACGAGCAGTACTTC
cdr3_aa: CASSLSDTAYEQYF

clone_size: .
v_call: TRBV28
d_call: .
j_call: TRBJ1-5
cdr3_nt: TGTGCCAGCAGTTTGCGCGCTCTGCCCCAGCATTTT
cdr3_aa: CASSLRALPQHF

clone_size: .
v_call: TRBV6-2/TRBV6-3
d_call: TRBD1
j_call: TRBJ2-1
cdr3_nt: TGTGCCAGCAGTCTAACAGGGGCGTTCTACAATGAGCAGTTCTTC
cdr3_aa: CASSLTGAFYNEQFF

clone_size: many
v_call: TRBV6-2/TRBV6-3
d_call: .
j_call: TRBJ1-6
cdr3_nt: TGTGCCAGCAGTTACCGCAGCTCCTATAATTCACCCCTCCACTTT
cdr3_aa: CASSYRSSYNSPLHF

clone_size: few
v_call: TRBV20-1
d_call: .
j_call: TRBJ2-7
cdr3_nt: TGCAGTGCTCCGCCTCCGACTGGGTCCTACGAGCAGTACTTC
cdr3_aa: CSAPPPTGSYEQYF

clone_size: few
v_call: TRBV7-8
d_call: .
j_call: TRBJ2-3
cdr3_nt: TGTGCCAGCAGCTTAGTAGCGCGGGATACGCAGTATTTT
cdr3_aa: CASSLVARDTQYF

clone_size: .
v_call: TRBV12-3/TRBV12-4
d_call: TRBD1
j_call: TRBJ2-7
cdr3_nt: TGTGCCAGCAGTAGGGACAGGGTCGGCTACGAGCAGTACTTC
cdr3_aa: CASSRDRVGYEQYF

clone_size: few
v_call: TRBV5-5
d_call: .
j_call: TRBJ2-5
cdr3_nt: TGTGCCAGCAGCCCCGACAGCTGGGAGACCCAGTACTTC
cdr3_aa: CASSPDSWETQYF

clone_size: .
v_call: TRBV20-1
d_call: .
j_call: TRBJ1-2
cdr3_nt: TGCAGTGCTAGAGCAGGGGTTGGCTACACCTTC
cdr3_aa: CSARAGVGYTF

clone_size: few
v_call: TRBV6-5
d_call: .
j_call: TRBJ2-1
cdr3_nt: TGTGCCAGCAGTTATAATCCACTCGGAGAGGCTACCTGGGGTGAGCAGTTCTTC
cdr3_aa: CASSYNPLGEATWGEQFF

clone_size: few
v_call: TRBV2
d_call: TRBD2
j_call: TRBJ2-5
cdr3_nt: TGTGCCAGCAGTGAAATCGGGCTAGCGGCAGAGACCCAGTACTTC
cdr3_aa: CASSEIGLAAETQYF

clone_size: .
v_call: TRBV5-4
d_call: .
j_call: TRBJ1-1
cdr3_nt: TGTGCCAGCAGCTCCCTCCGTGTATCGGAGAACACTGAAGCTTTCTTT
cdr3_aa: CASSSLRVSENTEAFF

clone_size: .
v_call: TRBV20-1
d_call: .
j_call: TRBJ2-7
cdr3_nt: TGCAGTGCTGGGACACTAGCTGAACCCTACGAGCAGTACTTC
cdr3_aa: CSAGTLAEPYEQYF

clone_size: .
v_call: TRBV10-3
d_call: .
j_call: TRBJ2-1
cdr3_nt: TGTGCCACCAGCCAGCACGAAGGTAATGAGCAGTTCTTC
cdr3_aa: CATSQHEGNEQFF